This TCR beta chain was recorded in a study of blood T cells in healthy people across ages (dated by TCRdb to 2014 to 2015). For the study in its entirety: Template switching captured roughly one uniquely barcoded TCR beta cDNA molecule per two T cells in model experiments. The donors were split into four age groups: young (average around 15 years), middle-aged (39), aged (roughly 60) and long-lived (over 80). The study measured age-related changes in TCR beta repertoire diversity using deep sequencing normalized with unique cDNA molecular identifiers. To avoid experimental bias, donors of different ages were distributed randomly across sequencing lanes. Using the same blood draw, the study looked at two additional independent replicas of 1 million unique cDNA reads for two donors, one aged 18 to 29 and the other aged 80 or older.

The roughly 39 donors, aged roughly 6 to 95 years, were systemically healthy Caucasian individuals from Russia. About 10 milliliters of peripheral blood were collected from each donor into EDTA-treated Vacutainer tubes. Ficoll-Paque density-gradient centrifugation was used to isolate PBMCs, with at least 6.5 million per sample. Total RNA was extracted from PBMCs with Trizol reagent, with at least 5.5 micrograms obtained per sample. The percentages of naive CD45RAhigh/CD27high T cells were determined by flow cytometry on a PBMC aliquot from every donor. Sequences MNHEY (CDR1) and SVGAGI (CDR2) are obtained from the germline V gene. For this chain, trimming is 4 bases at the V end and 3 bases at the J end, and the number of junction bases without a gene match is 7. There are 15 amino acids in the CDR3, from cysteine to phenylalanine inclusive. Only the CDR3 DNA is retained, 45 bases long and in frame from the first base.

As to this clonotype: Its antigen is still unknown. Base qualities are missing; no much larger clone stands one base away.

Results the study describes overall, beyond this receptor: Compared with the aged group, the long-lived group had more naive CD4+ T cells, fewer expanded clones and increased TCR diversity, suggesting age selection. Estimates of total diversity from one million sequenced T cells were regarded as lower bounds and underestimates. Bulk unsorted PBMC profiling prevented conclusive comparison of naive and antigen-experienced compartments. Observed TCR beta diversity per million T cells fell roughly linearly with age, and a significant reduction was already apparent by age about 43. The percentage of naive T cells measured by flow cytometry correlated strongly with observed TCR beta diversity. Because donor CMV infection status was unknown, age-related changes in expanded clonotypes were potentially confounded.

The library was obtained by 5' RACE. Sequencing relied on an Illumina HiSeq 2500. A second PCR of about 6 to 11 cycles was run with a J-beta primer mix and a sample-barcoded 5' primer. Each TCR beta cDNA molecule received a unique molecular identifier from a template-switch 5' adaptor carrying 12 random nucleotides. At least 2.5 million CDR3-containing paired-end reads were obtained from each sample. First-strand cDNA synthesis was performed from all RNA using the Mint cDNA synthesis kit, with priming by a TRBC-specific oligonucleotide. Following uracil-DNA glycosylase treatment, all cDNA underwent a first 18-cycle PCR with the universal primers M1SS and BC2_uni_R. In the original analysis: Normalization of each sample was performed by random selection of 1 million high-quality reads, each carrying a distinct molecular identifier. Instead of being binned into consensus sequences, reads that shared molecular identifiers were thrown out. MiTCR, with a Q25 quality threshold and the strictest error-elimination algorithm, was used for CDR3 identification, clonotype clustering and error correction. A nonparametric unseen species model using Euler transformation provided a lower-bound estimate of total TCR beta diversity. The public reads were reprocessed in TCRdb via fastp at Q25 and MiXCR, keeping in-frame beta chains. Entries that share a CDR3 protein sequence are merged under the most common genes and DNA. These V and J calls rely on TCRdb rather than the paper's analysis. The table for this sample lists roughly 1.4 million distinct CDR3 sequences; around 59% of them were counted only once. The ten biggest clones cover about 6.7% of the sample.

The receptor comes from a man aged 18 to 30 in good health. Material: blood. This receptor chain uses TRBV6-5 and TRBJ2-7; a stretch of 9 junction bases matches TRBD1. The nucleotide sequence reads as follows: TGTGCCAGCAGTTTTTCCGGGACAGGGCGCTACGAGCAGTACTTC. It encodes CASSFSGTGRYEQYF.